The sequence of this T cell receptor beta chain was determined in a study of molecular identifiers for immune sequencing clone quantification. The wider study: In replicates, RNA from around 20,000 or 100,000 naive CD8 cells was divided five ways and four parts were sequenced.

TCRdb reprocessed the PCR reads with MiXCR, giving one entry per CDR3 protein. Among some 650,000 distinct CDR3 sequences listed, roughly 21% were seen once. In germline, CDR1 is DFQATT, CDR2 SNEGSKA (reference sequence). V dropped 0 bases and J dropped 3 bases, with 2 bases sitting between them. The CDR3 is 12 residues long. The TCR was taken from a human donor in good health. Some libraries in this study had Jurkat cell RNA spiked in. The chain links TRBV20-1 to TRBJ2-2; unclear D gene. The sample taken for sequencing was naive CD8+ T cells from blood, with Jurkat cell RNA spiked in. Subset defined: FACS-sorted CD8+CD4-CCR7+CD45RA+ naive T cells. CDR3 residues: CSARDYTGELFF. The CDR3 DNA reads as TGCAGTGCTAGAGATTACACCGGGGAGCTGTTTTTT.